The present TCR beta chain was sequenced within a study of PD-1 blockade in classical Hodgkin lymphoma. Across the study: Once every 2 weeks, patients received intravenous nivolumab at 3 mg/kg. Study conclusions and caveats: TCR diversity in CD4+, not CD8+, cells rose significantly by C4D1. Newly diagnosed patients and complete responders had comparable diversity at baseline.

The data were produced by immunoSEQ multiplex PCR, yet TCRdb's version contains in-frame clones alone and is incomplete. The data show about 43,000 clones, under 75% seen once. Notes on this clone: Its antigen is undetermined.

The patients all showed relapse after autologous stem cell transplantation, while their brentuximab vedotin exposure varied. The receptor was derived from a human donor with classical Hodgkin lymphoma. The material was peripheral blood mononuclear cells (PBMCs), obtained before the second cycle of nivolumab.

The CDR3 spells CASSLSPDEQFF. The CDR3 DNA reads TGTGCCAGCTCACTGAGCCCGGATGAGCAGTTCTTC. This chain joins TRBV18 and TRBJ2-1; no clear D gene. The CDR3 loop spans 12 amino acids. V was shortened by 4 bases and J by 8 bases, with 9 bases between the two germline ends. Germline V gene lookup returns CDR1 KGHSH and CDR2 LQKENI.